This T cell receptor beta chain was identified in a study of blood T cell repertoires in COVID-19. The data were produced by immunoSEQ multiplex PCR, yet TCRdb's version contains in-frame clones alone and is incomplete. The sample has around 300,000 clones; 80% to 90% are singletons. This CDR3 region has 15 residues. The V gene lost 4 bases and the J gene lost 0 bases, with 10 bases spanning the gap. Germline lookup yields CDR1 LNHDA and CDR2 SQIVND (reference sequence). This TCR was recovered from a woman younger than 30 who had recovered from COVID-19. V usage is TRBV19 and J usage is TRBJ2-1; D is unclear. Sequenced material: PBMCs or T cells enriched from blood (not recorded which). CDR3 residues: CASSTLASSYNEQFF. DNA for the CDR3: TGTGCCAGTAGTACGCTTGCGAGCTCCTACAATGAGCAGTTCTTC.